This T cell receptor beta chain emerged from a study of blood T cell repertoires in COVID-19. Overall study: Acute and convalescent COVID-19 specimens originated in the United States, Italy and Spain. In each case, the material was cDNA or gDNA derived from T cells, B-cell-depleted T cells, or PBMCs.

This clone occurred a few times. Original analysis: Counts of nucleated cells, estimated from reference gene primer amplification, were obtained. Profiling relied on immunoSEQ multiplex PCR, and the TCRdb table lists in-frame clones only, not all of them. From that table come the V and J calls and clone size; the DNA was used to work out D and trimming. The sample lists fewer than 300,000 clones, about 73% occurring once. The germline V gene has CDR1 MNHNY and CDR2 SVGAGI (reference sequence). Trimming cost V 6 bases and J 7 bases; bases outside gene matches: 16. The CDR3 totals 16 residues. The sample was peripheral blood. This chain uses TRBV6-6 with TRBJ2-5, with TRBD2 matching 8 bases. The receptor's source is a woman older than 75 with acute or convalescent COVID-19. CDR3 residues: CASSPRGTSFGPTQYF. CDR3 bases: TGTGCCAGCAGCCCCCGTGGGACTAGTTTCGGACCGACCCAGTACTTC.